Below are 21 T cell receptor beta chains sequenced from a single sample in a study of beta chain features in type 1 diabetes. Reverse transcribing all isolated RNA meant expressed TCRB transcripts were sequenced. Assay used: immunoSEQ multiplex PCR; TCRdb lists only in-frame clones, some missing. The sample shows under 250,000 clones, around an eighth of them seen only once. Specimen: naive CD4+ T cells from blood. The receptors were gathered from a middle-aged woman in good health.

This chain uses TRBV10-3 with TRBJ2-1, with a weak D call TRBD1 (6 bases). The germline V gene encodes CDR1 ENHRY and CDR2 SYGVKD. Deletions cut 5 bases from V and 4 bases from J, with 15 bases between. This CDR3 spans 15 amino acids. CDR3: CAISPARGIYNEQFF. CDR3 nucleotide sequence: TGTGCCATCAGTCCTGCGAGGGGGATATACAATGAGCAGTTCTTC.

For the CDR3, the DNA is TGTGCCAGCAGTGAGCTAGCAGTCCAAGAGACCCAGTACTTC. Protein product: CASSELAVQETQYF. The chain joins TRBV27 to TRBJ2-5; a possible D gene is TRBD2 (5 bases). Trimming removed 5 bases at V and 1 base at J, with 11 bases between. Per the germline V gene, CDR1 is MNHEY and CDR2 is SMNVEV (reference sequence). CDR3 length: 14 amino acids.

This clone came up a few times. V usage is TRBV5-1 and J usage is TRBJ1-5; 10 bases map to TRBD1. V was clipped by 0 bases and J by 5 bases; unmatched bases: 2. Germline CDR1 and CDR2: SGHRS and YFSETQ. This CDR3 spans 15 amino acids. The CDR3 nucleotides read TGCGCCAGCAGCTTGGGGGACAGGGGAGATCAGCCCCAGCATTTT. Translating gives CASSLGDRGDQPQHF.

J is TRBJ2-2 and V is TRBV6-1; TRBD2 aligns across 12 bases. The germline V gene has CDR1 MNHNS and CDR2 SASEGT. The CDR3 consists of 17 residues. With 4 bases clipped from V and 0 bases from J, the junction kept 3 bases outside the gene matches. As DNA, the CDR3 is TGTGCCAGCAGTGCACTAGCGGGGGGATCGAACACCGGGGAGCTGTTTTTT. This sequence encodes CASSALAGGSNTGELFF.

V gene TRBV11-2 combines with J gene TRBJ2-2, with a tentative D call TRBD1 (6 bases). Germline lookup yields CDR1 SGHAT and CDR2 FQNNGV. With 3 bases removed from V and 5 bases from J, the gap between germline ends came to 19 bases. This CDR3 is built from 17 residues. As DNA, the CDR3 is TGTGCCAGCAGCTTCCACCCCGCAGGGGTAATGACCGGGGAGCTGTTTTTT. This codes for CASSFHPAGVMTGELFF.

The CDR3 DNA follows: TGTGCCAGCAGCGTAGTAGCTGACAATTCACCCCTCCACTTT. Protein product: CASSVVADNSPLHF. J is TRBJ1-6 and V is TRBV9; D gene unclear. This CDR3 comprises 14 residues. The V end lost 0 bases, the J end lost 7 bases, and 8 bases lay between the germline ends. CDR1 is SGDLS, CDR2 YYNGEE, per germline. The whole variable domain, filled in from reference TRBV9 and TRBJ1-6, reads DSGVTQTPKHLITATGQRVTLRCSPRSGDLSVYWYQQSLDQGLQFLIQYYNGEERAKGNILERFSAQQFPDLHSELNLSSLELGDSALYFCASSVVADNSPLHFGNGTRLTVT.

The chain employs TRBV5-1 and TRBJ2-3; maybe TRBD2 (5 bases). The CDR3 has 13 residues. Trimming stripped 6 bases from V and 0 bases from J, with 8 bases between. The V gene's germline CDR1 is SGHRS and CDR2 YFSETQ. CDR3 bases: TGCGCCAGCAAGGAGGTTAGCACAGATACGCAGTATTTT. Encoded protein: CASKEVSTDTQYF.

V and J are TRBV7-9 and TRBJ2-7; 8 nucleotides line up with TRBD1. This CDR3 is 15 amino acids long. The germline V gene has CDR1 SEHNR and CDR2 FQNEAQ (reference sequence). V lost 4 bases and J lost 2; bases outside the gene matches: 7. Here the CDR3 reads CASSSGQGKTYEQYF. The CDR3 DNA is TGTGCCAGCAGCTCAGGACAGGGTAAGACCTACGAGCAGTACTTC.

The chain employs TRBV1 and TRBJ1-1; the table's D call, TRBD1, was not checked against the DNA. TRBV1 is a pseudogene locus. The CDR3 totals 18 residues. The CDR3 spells CTSSQSGTYQGGNTEAFF. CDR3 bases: TGCACCAGCAGCCAATCTGGCACCTATCAAGGGGGCAACACTGAAGCTTTCTTT.

The CDR3 nucleotides are TGTGCCAGCAGCTTACGTGGCGGGGGGCTTGAGACCCAGTACTTC. Residues: CASSLRGGGLETQYF. The V gene is TRBV7-8, the J gene TRBJ2-5, with TRBD2 matching over 8 bases. The CDR3 loop spans 15 amino acids. J lost 5 bases, V lost 2 bases, and 7 bases had no gene match. The germline V gene encodes CDR1 SGHVS and CDR2 FQNEAQ.

For the CDR3, the DNA is TGCGCCAGCAGCCCGGCTGGCAGTACTATAGGTTCACCCCTCCACTTT. It translates to CASSPAGSTIGSPLHF. V usage is TRBV5-1 and J usage is TRBJ1-6; D call uncertain. Germline CDR1 is SGHRS and CDR2 is YFSETQ. Trimming shortened V by 4 bases and J by 9 bases, and 20 bases separated the two germline ends. This CDR3 has 16 residues.

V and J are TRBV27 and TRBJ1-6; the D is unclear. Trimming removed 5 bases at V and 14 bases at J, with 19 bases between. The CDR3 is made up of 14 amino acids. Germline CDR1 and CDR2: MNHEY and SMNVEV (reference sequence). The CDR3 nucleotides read TGTGCCAGCAGTCCCATGAGGGAAGGGTTCACCCTCCACTTT. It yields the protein CASSPMREGFTLHF.

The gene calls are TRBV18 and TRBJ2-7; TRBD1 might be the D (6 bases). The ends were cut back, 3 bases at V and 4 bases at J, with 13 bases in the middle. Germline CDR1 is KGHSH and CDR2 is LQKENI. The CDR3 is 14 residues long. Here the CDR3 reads CASSPQGQGYEQYF. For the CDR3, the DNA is TGTGCCAGCTCACCGCAGGGGCAGGGTTACGAGCAGTACTTC.

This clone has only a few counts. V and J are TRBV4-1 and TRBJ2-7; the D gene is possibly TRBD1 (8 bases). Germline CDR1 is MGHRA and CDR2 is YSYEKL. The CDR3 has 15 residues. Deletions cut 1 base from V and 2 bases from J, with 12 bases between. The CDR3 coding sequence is TGCGCCAGCAGCCAAGTCACAGGGGGGGCCTACGAGCAGTACTTC. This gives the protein CASSQVTGGAYEQYF.

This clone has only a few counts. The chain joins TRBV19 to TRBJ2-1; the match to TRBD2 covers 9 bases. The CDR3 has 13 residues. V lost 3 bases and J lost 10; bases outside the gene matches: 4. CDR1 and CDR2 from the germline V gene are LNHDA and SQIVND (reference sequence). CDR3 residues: CASSILTSGEQFF. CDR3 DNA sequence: TGTGCCAGTAGTATCCTTACTAGCGGGGAGCAGTTCTTC.

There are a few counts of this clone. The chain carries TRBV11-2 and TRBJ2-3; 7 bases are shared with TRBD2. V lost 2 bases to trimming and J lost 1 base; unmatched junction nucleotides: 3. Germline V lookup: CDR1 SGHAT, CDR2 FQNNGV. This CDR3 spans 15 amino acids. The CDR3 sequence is CASSLRSGGTDTQYF. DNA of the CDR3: TGTGCCAGCAGCTTAAGGAGCGGGGGCACAGATACGCAGTATTTT. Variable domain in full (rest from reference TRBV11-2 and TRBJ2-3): EAGVAQSPRYKIIEKRQSVAFWCNPISGHATLYWYQQILGQGPKLLIQFQNNGVVDDSQLPKDRFSAERLKGVDSTLKIQPAKLEDSAVYLCASSLRSGGTDTQYFGPGTRLTVL.

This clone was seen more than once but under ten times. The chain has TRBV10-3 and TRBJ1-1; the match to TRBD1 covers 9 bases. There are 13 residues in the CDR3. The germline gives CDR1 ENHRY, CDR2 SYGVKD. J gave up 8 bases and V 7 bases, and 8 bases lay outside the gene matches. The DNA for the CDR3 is TGTGCCATCAATGGGGGACAGGGCGGAGAAGCTTTCTTT. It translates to CAINGGQGGEAFF.

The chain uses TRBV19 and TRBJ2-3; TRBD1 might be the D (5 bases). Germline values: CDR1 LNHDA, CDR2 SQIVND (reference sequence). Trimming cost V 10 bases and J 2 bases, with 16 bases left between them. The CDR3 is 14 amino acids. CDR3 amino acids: CATRGRAITDTQYF. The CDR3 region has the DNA TGTGCCACTAGGGGCAGGGCAATCACAGATACGCAGTATTTT.

CDR3 DNA: TGTGCCAGCAATCCAGGAAGAACCTATAATTCACCCCTCCACTTT. It specifies CASNPGRTYNSPLHF. The chain joins TRBV2 to TRBJ1-6; D gene unclear. Trimming cost V 7 bases and J 2 bases, with 12 bases left between them. Germline V gene data show CDR1 as SNHLY and CDR2 as FYNNEI. This CDR3 spans 15 amino acids.

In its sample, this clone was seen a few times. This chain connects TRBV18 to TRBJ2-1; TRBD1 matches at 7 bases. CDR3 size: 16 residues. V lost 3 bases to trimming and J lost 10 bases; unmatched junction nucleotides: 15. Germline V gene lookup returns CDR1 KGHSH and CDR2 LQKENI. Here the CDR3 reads CASSPFTGDQLWEQFF. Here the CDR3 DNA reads TGTGCCAGCTCACCTTTCACAGGGGATCAACTATGGGAGCAGTTCTTC.

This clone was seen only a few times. The CDR3 here is CASSIDGLGNNEKLFF. The CDR3 DNA reads as TGTGCCAGTAGTATAGATGGTTTGGGCAACAATGAAAAACTGTTTTTT. The chain is built from TRBV19 and TRBJ1-4, with D unclear. From germline, CDR1 is LNHDA and CDR2 SQIVND (reference sequence). This CDR3 has 16 residues. Trimming removed 0 bases at V and 5 bases at J, with 13 bases between. Looking up the rest from reference TRBV19 and TRBJ1-4 gives the full variable domain: DGGITQSPKYLFRKEGQNVTLSCEQNLNHDAMYWYRQDPGQGLRLIYYSQIVNDFQKGDIAEGYSVSREKKESFPLTVTSAQKNPTAFYLCASSIDGLGNNEKLFFGSGTQLSVL.